Presented here are 17 T cell receptor beta chains from one specimen sequenced in a study of T cells in Graves' hyperthyroidism and ophthalmopathy. Researchers took RNA transcripts and amplified the TCR beta CDR3 regions from them. The TCR CDR3 was amplified in a first-round RT-PCR using the HTBI primer set. MiXCR, applied by TCRdb to the multiplex PCR reads, yields one record per CDR3 protein. The sample has around 600,000 distinct CDR3 sequences, 16% seen once. Sequencing was done on a sample of blood. Receptors were obtained from a woman in her thirties or forties with Graves' ophthalmopathy.

Regarding this clonotype: A much larger clone lies one base from this, so it may be a read error. This chain uses TRBV20-1 with TRBJ2-5, with 8 bases fitting TRBD1. The CDR3 is 14 amino acids. Losses at the gene ends were 5 bases for V and 5 bases for J; bases not matched to a gene: 10. CDR1 and CDR2 (germline): DFQATT, SNEGSKA (reference sequence). DNA of the CDR3: TGCAGTGCTTTCCGGGACAGGCGTGGTGAGACCCAGTACTTC. Translation gives CSAFRDRRGETQYF.

As regards this clonotype: At one end, the junction sequence differs from germline, possibly due to a read error. The chain uses TRBV5-1 and TRBJ2-1; 7 bases are a match to TRBD2. The CDR3 is made up of 15 amino acids. In germline, CDR1 is SGHRS, CDR2 YFSETQ. DNA for the CDR3: TGTGCCAGCAGCTCGTCGGGGGGATCCCACAATGAGCAGTTCTTC. This encodes CASSSSGGSHNEQFF.

This clonotype was found a few times. This sequence joins TRBV7-2 and TRBJ1-5, with D possibly matching TRBD1 (6 bases). Trimming stripped 2 bases from V and 3 bases from J, with 8 bases between. Germline V gene data show CDR1 as SGHTA and CDR2 as FQGNSA. This CDR3 has 14 amino acids. CDR3 nucleotide sequence: TGTGCCAGCAGCTTAAGGGGGGTCAATCAGCCCCAGCATTTT. It encodes CASSLRGVNQPQHF.

The table lists this clonotype with many counts. CDR3 sequence: CASSQGRQGSYNEQFF. CDR3 nucleotide sequence: TGCGCCAGCAGCCAAGGGCGACAGGGGTCCTACAATGAGCAGTTCTTC. This chain links TRBV4-1 with TRBJ2-1, with TRBD1 matching 8 bases. Germline CDR1 is MGHRA and CDR2 is YSYEKL. V gave up 1 base and J gave up 1 base; unmatched junction bases: 3. CDR3 length: 16 amino acids.

This clonotype was detected only a few times. V and J are TRBV2 and TRBJ1-6, with D uncertain. The CDR3 consists of 15 residues. Germline-derived CDR1 and CDR2 are SNHLY and FYNNEI. V was pared by 5 bases and J by 7 bases, with 15 bases between. The CDR3 DNA reads TGTGCCAGCAGTTTGGACTTCTACGCAAATTCACCCCTCCACTTT. Translated, it gives CASSLDFYANSPLHF.

The chain is built from TRBV29-1 and TRBJ2-1; D is ambiguous. CDR1 is SQVTM and CDR2 is ANQGSEA in the germline V gene. V dropped 5 bases and J dropped 5 bases, with 10 bases sitting between them. The CDR3 has 12 residues. CDR3 sequence reads: CSVNRLNNEQFF. The CDR3 DNA reads TGCAGCGTTAATAGGCTAAACAATGAGCAGTTCTTC.

Turning to this clonotype: A much larger clone lies one base from this, so it may be a read error. V and J are TRBV5-1 and TRBJ1-1; maybe TRBD1 (5 bases). The V end lost 7 bases, the J end lost 0 bases, and 19 bases lay between the germline ends. Per germline, CDR1 SGHRS and CDR2 YFSETQ. The CDR3 length is 16 residues. CDR3 loop: CASGSQGGRVNTEAFF. DNA of the CDR3: TGCGCCAGCGGTTCCCAGGGTGGGCGCGTGAACACTGAAGCTTTCTTT.

This clonotype was detected many times. The rearrangement uses TRBV5-1 and TRBJ1-1; possible D gene TRBD1, 6 bases. Germline CDR1 and CDR2: SGHRS and YFSETQ. This CDR3 contains 16 residues. V was trimmed by 2 bases and J by 1 base, leaving 15 bases between them. CDR3 residues: CASSFSPGASNTEAFF. The CDR3 region has the DNA TGCGCCAGCAGCTTTAGTCCAGGGGCCTCGAACACTGAAGCTTTCTTT.

This clonotype came up once. CDR3 loop: CASTIATGGGYGYTF. For the CDR3, the DNA is TGTGCCAGCACTATCGCGACAGGGGGCGGTTATGGCTACACCTTC. V gene TRBV7-2 combines with J gene TRBJ1-2, with 10 positions matching TRBD1. The CDR3 extends over 15 amino acids. The ends lost 7 bases at V and 5 bases at J; junction bases unmatched: 10. Germline-derived CDR1 and CDR2 are SGHTA and FQGNSA.

In its sample, this clonotype was seen once. A much larger clone differs by one base, so this may be a read error. The chain is built from TRBV5-1 and TRBJ2-7; the D gene is possibly TRBD2 (6 bases). The DNA matches TRBJ2-1 better at its end, which makes the J call doubtful. Germline V gene sequence: CDR1 SGHRS, CDR2 YFSETQ. The CDR3 has 14 amino acids. The CDR3 DNA follows: TGCGCCAGCAGAAGTTATGCGGGAACCTACGAGCAGTTCTTC. Amino acids: CASRSYAGTYEQFF.

This clonotype was seen many times. The chain joins TRBV29-1 to TRBJ2-1; no firm D call. The V and J ends lost 8 bases and 0 bases respectively, with 8 bases between them. From germline, CDR1 is SQVTM and CDR2 ANQGSEA. The CDR3 runs 12 residues. CDR3 amino acids: CSTRVSYNEQFF. In DNA, the CDR3 is TGCAGCACTCGAGTCTCCTACAATGAGCAGTTCTTC.

This clonotype was observed many times. The rearrangement links TRBV28 to TRBJ2-3; 7 bases agree with TRBD2. V was clipped by 1 base and J by 0 bases; unmatched bases: 4. The CDR3 extends over 16 amino acids. In germline, CDR1 is MDHEN, CDR2 SYDVKM. The CDR3 reads CASSLYAGASTDTQYF. In DNA form, the CDR3 reads TGTGCCAGCAGTTTATACGCGGGAGCTAGCACAGATACGCAGTATTTT.

This clonotype was observed at least ten times. The rearrangement uses TRBV2 and TRBJ1-5, with a possible D match to TRBD1 (5 bases). V shed 5 bases and J shed 4 bases, with 15 bases lying between them. This CDR3 is built from 15 residues. Germline V lookup: CDR1 SNHLY, CDR2 FYNNEI. The CDR3 region has the DNA TGTGCCAGCAGTACCTCCGGGTGGGGGAATCAGCCCCAGCATTTT. It specifies CASSTSGWGNQPQHF.

Many counts were recorded for this clonotype. This rearrangement joins TRBV4-1 to TRBJ1-5; possible D gene TRBD1, 5 bases. Trimming left V 0 bases short and J 4 bases short, with 16 bases between. This CDR3 has 17 amino acids. Looked up from germline, CDR1 is MGHRA and CDR2 is YSYEKL. The CDR3, as DNA: TGCGCCAGCAGCCAAGAATTTGTGGGGGTCCCTAATCAGCCCCAGCATTTT. Translating gives CASSQEFVGVPNQPQHF.

This clonotype was counted a few times. CDR3 DNA sequence: TGTGCCAGCAGCAGACAGGGTTGGGGTGAGCAGTTCTTC. Translating gives CASSRQGWGEQFF. The rearrangement uses TRBV14 and TRBJ2-1; 7 bases agree with TRBD1. V trimming: 5 bases; J trimming: 9 bases; junction bases outside the gene matches: 7. The CDR3 sequence is 13 residues long. Germline CDR1 is SGHDN and CDR2 is FVKESK.

The V call is TRBV7-9, the J call TRBJ2-1; tentatively, D is TRBD1 or TRBD2 (5 bases each). The germline gives CDR1 SEHNR, CDR2 FQNEAQ (reference sequence). V lost 3 bases and J 3 bases, leaving 18 bases between the germline ends. The CDR3 consists of 17 residues. The CDR3 here is CASSFYQGTIGYNEQFF. DNA of the CDR3: TGTGCCAGCAGCTTTTACCAAGGGACGATTGGCTACAATGAGCAGTTCTTC.

This clonotype showed up many times. CDR3 nucleotide sequence: TGTGCCAGCAGCTCTCATGCGGGACAGGTAAACACTGAAGCTTTCTTT. This translates into CASSSHAGQVNTEAFF. V and J are TRBV7-2 and TRBJ1-1, with 8 bases identical to TRBD1. V dropped 4 bases and J dropped 2; count of bases not matched to a gene: 9. Germline-derived CDR1 and CDR2 are SGHTA and FQGNSA. The CDR3 extends over 16 amino acids.